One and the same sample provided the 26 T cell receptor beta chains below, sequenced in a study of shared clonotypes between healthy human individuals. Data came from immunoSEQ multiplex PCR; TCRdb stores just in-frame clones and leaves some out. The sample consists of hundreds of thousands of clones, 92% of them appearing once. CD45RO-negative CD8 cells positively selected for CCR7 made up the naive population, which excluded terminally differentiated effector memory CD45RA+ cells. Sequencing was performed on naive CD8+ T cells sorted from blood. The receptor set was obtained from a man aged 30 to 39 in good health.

This CDR3 is CASSLSYRVGGADTQYF. DNA of the CDR3: TGTGCCAGCAGTTTATCGTACCGGGTAGGGGGAGCAGATACGCAGTATTTT. The chain employs TRBV27 and TRBJ2-3; D is possibly TRBD1 (6 bases). The CDR3 length is 17 residues. Trimming left V 0 bases short and J 4 bases short, with 17 bases between. The germline gives CDR1 MNHEY, CDR2 SMNVEV (reference sequence).

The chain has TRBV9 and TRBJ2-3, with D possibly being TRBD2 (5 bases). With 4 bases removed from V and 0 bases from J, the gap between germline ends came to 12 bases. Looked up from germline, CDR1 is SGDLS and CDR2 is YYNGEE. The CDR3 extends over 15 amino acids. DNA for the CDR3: TGTGCCAGCAGCCCCTCGGGGTACAGCACAGATACGCAGTATTTT. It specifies CASSPSGYSTDTQYF.

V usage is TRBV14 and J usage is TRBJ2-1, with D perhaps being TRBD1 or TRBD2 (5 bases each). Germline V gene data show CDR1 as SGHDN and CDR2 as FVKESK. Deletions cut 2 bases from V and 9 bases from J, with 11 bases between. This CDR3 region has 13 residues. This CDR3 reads CASSQHPGLEQFF. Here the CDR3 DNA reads TGTGCCAGCAGCCAACACCCGGGGCTTGAGCAGTTCTTC.

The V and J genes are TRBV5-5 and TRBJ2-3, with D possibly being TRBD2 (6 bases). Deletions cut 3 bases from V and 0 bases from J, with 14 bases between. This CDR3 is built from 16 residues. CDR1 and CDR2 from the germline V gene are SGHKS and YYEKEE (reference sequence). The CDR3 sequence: CASSSERAASTDTQYF. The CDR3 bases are TGTGCCAGCAGCTCGGAGCGGGCCGCTAGCACAGATACGCAGTATTTT.

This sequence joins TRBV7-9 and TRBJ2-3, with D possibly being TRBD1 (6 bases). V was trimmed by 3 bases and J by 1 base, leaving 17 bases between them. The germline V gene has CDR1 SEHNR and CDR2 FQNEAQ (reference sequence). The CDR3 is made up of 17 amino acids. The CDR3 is CASSFLGAGEGTDTQYF. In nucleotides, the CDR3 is TGTGCCAGCAGCTTCCTCGGGGCAGGGGAAGGCACAGATACGCAGTATTTT.

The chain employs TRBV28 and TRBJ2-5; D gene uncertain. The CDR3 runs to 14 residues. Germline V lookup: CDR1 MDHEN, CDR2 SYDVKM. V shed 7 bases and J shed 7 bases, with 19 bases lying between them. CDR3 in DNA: TGTGCCAGCACCTCGATTGGACCCCCCCCGACCCAGTACTTC. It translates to CASTSIGPPPTQYF.

In DNA, the CDR3 is TGTGCCAGCATCAACCCCAGGAGAGAGCAGTTCTTC. It specifies CASINPRREQFF. The chain joins TRBV2 to TRBJ2-1; D ambiguous. Trimming removed 7 bases at V and 10 bases at J, with 14 bases between. CDR1 SNHLY and CDR2 FYNNEI come from the germline V gene. CDR3 length equals 12 residues.

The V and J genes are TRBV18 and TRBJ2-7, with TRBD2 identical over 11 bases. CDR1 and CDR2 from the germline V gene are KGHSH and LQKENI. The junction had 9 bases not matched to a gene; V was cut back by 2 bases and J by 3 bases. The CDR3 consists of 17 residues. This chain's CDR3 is CASSPVPTSGGLYEQYF. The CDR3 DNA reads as TGTGCCAGCTCACCAGTCCCCACTAGCGGGGGACTCTACGAGCAGTACTTC. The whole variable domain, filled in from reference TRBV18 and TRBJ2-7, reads NAGVMQNPRHLVRRRGQEARLRCSPMKGHSHVYWYRQLPEEGLKFMVYLQKENIIDESGMPKERFSAEFPKEGPSILRIQQVVRGDSAAYFCASSPVPTSGGLYEQYFGPGTRLTVT.

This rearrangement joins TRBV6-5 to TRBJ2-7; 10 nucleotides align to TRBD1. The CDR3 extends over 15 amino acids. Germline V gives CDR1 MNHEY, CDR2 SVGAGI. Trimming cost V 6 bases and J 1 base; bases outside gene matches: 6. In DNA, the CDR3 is TGTGCCAGCAGCCAAGGACAGGGGGAGTCCTACGAGCAGTACTTC. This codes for CASSQGQGESYEQYF.

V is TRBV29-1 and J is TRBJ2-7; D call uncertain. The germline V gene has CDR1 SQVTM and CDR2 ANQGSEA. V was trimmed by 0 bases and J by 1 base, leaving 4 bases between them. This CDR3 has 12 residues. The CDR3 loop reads CSVEDISYEQYF. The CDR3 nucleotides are TGCAGCGTTGAAGATATTTCCTACGAGCAGTACTTC.

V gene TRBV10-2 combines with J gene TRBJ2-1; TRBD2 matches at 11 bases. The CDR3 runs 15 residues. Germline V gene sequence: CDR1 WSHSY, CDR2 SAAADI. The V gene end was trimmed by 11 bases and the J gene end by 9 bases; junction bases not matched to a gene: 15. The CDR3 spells CASQPLAGGGGEQFF. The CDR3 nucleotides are TGCGCCTCCCAGCCCCTAGCGGGAGGCGGGGGTGAGCAGTTCTTC.

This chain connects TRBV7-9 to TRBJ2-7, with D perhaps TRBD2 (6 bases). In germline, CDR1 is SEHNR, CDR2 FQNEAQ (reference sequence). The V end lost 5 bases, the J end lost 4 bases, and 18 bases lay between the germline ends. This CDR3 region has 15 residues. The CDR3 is CASSTSAGSIYEQYF. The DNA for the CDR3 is TGTGCCAGCAGCACCTCCGCGGGATCGATATACGAGCAGTACTTC.

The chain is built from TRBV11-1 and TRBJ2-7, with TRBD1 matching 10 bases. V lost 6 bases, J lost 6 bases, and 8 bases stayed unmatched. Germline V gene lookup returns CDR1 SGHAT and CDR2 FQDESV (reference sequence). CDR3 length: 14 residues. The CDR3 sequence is CASSYGTGDGEQYF. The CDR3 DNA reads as TGTGCCAGCAGTTATGGGACAGGGGACGGCGAGCAGTACTTC.

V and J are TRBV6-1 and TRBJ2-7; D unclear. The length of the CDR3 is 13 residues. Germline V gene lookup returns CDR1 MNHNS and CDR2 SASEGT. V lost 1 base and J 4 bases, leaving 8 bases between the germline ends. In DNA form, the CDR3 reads TGTGCCAGCAGTGAAGGTCGTAGTTACGAGCAGTACTTC. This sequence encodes CASSEGRSYEQYF.

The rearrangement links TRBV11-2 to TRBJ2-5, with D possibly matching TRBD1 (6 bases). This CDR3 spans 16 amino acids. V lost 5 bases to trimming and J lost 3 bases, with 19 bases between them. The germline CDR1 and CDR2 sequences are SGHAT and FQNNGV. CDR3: CASSVKGQFQEETQYF. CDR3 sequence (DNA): TGTGCCAGCAGCGTAAAAGGACAGTTCCAAGAAGAGACCCAGTACTTC.

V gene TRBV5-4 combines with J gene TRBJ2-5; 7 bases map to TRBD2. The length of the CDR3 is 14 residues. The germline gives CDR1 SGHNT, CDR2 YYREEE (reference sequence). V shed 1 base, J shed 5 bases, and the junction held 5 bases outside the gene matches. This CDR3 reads CASSLSQGGETQYF. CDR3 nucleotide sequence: TGTGCCAGCAGCTTGTCCCAGGGAGGGGAGACCCAGTACTTC.

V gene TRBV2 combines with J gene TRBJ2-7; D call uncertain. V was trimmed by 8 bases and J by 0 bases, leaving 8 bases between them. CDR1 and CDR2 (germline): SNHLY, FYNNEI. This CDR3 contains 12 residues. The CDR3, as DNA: TGTGCCAGCGCCGCAGGCTCCTACGAGCAGTACTTC. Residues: CASAAGSYEQYF. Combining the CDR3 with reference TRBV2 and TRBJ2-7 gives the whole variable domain EPEVTQTPSHQVTQMGQEVILRCVPISNHLYFYWYRQILGQKVEFLVSFYNNEISEKSEIFDDQFSVERPDGSNFTLKIRSTKLEDSAMYFCASAAGSYEQYFGPGTRLTVT.

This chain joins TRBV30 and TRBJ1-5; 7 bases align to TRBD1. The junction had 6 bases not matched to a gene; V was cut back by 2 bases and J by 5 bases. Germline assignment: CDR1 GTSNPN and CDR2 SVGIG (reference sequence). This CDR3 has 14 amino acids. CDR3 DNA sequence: TGTGCCTGGAGTACCACAACAGGGGATCAGCCCCAGCATTTT. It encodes CAWSTTTGDQPQHF.

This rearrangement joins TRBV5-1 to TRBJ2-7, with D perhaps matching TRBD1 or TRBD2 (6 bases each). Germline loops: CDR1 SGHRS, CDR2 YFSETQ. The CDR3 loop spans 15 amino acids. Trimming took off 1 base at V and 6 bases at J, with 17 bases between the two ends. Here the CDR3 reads CASSLTGAGTLEQYF. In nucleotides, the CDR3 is TGCGCCAGCAGCTTGACGGGGGCGGGAACGCTCGAGCAGTACTTC.

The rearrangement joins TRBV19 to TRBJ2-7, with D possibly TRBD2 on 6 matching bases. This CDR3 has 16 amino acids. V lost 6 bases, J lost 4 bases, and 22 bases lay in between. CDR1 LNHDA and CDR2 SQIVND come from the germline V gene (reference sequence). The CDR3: CASSPRTGVQGYEQYF. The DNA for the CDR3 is TGTGCCAGTAGCCCTCGAACGGGAGTTCAAGGGTACGAGCAGTACTTC.

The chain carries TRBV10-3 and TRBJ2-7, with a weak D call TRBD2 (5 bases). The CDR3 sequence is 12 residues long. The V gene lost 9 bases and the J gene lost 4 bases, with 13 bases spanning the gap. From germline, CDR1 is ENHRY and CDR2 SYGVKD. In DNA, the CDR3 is TGTGCCATACTAGATCTCTCATACGAGCAGTACTTC. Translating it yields CAILDLSYEQYF.

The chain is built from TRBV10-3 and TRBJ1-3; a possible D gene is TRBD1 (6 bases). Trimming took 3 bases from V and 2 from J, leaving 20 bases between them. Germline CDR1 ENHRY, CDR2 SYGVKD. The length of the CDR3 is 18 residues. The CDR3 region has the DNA TGTGCCATCAGTGATTGGGAGACACAGGGTGGACCTGGAAACACCATATATTTT. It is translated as CAISDWETQGGPGNTIYF.

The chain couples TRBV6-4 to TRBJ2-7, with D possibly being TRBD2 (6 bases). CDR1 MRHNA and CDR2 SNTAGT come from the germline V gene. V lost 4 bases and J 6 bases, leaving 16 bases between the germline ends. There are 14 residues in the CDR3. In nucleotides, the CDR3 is TGTGCCAGCAGTGGGAACGGAGGGGACTGCGAGCAGTACTTC. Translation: CASSGNGGDCEQYF.

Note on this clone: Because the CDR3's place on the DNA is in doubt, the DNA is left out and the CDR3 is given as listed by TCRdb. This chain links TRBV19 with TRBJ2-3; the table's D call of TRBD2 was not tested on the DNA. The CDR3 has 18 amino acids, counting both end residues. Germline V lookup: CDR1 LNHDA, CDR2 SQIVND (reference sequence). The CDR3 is CASSTSGVDMGVDDTQYF.

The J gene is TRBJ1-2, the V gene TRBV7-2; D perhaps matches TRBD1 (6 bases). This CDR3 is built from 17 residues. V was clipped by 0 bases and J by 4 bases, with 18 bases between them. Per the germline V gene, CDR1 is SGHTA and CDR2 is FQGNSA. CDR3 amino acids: CASSLAQTAGTFYGYTF. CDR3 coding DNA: TGTGCCAGCAGCTTAGCTCAGACAGCCGGGACATTCTATGGCTACACCTTC.

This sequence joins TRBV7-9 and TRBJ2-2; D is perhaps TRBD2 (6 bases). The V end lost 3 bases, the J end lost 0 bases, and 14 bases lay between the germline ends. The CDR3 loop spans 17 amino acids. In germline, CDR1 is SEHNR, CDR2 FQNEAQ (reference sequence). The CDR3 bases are TGTGCCAGCAGCTTCTCCCGAGGGACTGCGAACACCGGGGAGCTGTTTTTT. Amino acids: CASSFSRGTANTGELFF.